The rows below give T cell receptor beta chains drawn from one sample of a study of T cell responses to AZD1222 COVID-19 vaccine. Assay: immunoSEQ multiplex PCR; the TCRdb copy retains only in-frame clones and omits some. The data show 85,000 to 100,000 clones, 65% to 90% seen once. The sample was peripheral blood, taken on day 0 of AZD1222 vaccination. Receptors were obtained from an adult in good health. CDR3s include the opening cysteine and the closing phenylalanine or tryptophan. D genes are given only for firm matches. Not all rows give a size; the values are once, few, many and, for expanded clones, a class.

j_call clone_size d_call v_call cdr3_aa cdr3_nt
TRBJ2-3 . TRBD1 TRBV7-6 CASSRSGTGVDTQYF TGTGCCAGCAGTCGAAGTGGGACAGGGGTGGATACGCAGTATTTT
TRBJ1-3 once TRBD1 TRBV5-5 CASSSTGVGNTIYF TGTGCCAGCAGCTCGACAGGGGTGGGAAACACCATATATTTT
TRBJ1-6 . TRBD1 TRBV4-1 CASSHLPGQGDNSPLHF TGCGCCAGCAGCCACCTACCGGGACAGGGTGACAATTCACCCCTCCACTTT
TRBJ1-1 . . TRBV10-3 CAISESRGGNTEAFF TGTGCCATCAGTGAGTCAAGAGGGGGGAACACTGAAGCTTTCTTT
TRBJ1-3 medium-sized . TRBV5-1 CASSRGNSGNTIYF TGCGCCAGCAGCCGAGGGAACTCTGGAAACACCATATATTTT
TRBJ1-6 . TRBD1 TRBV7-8 CASSLKGQGANRSPLHF TGTGCCAGCAGCTTAAAAGGGCAGGGGGCGAATAGATCACCCCTCCACTTT
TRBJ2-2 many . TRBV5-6 CASRRYGREYGELFF TGTGCCAGCAGGAGGTACGGGAGAGAGTACGGGGAGCTGTTTTTT
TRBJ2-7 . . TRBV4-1 CASSQITQKYSYEQYF TGCGCCAGCAGCCAAATTACACAGAAATACTCCTACGAGCAGTACTTC
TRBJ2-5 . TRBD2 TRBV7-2 CASSYQFGLAGGETQYF TGTGCCAGCAGCTACCAATTTGGACTAGCGGGAGGAGAGACCCAGTACTTC
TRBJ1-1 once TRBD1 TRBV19 CASSIVSGTGTWSTEAFF TGTGCCAGTAGTATAGTCTCCGGGACAGGGACATGGAGCACTGAAGCTTTCTTT
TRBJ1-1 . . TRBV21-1 CASTRVREDTEAFF TGTGCCAGCACCCGGGTGAGGGAGGACACTGAAGCTTTCTTT
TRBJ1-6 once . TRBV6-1 CASSEMVDSPLHF TGTGCCAGCAGTGAAATGGTAGATTCACCCCTCCACTTT
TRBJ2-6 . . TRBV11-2 CASSIEPRETNVLTF TGTGCCAGCAGCATAGAACCTAGGGAAACCAACGTCCTGACTTTC
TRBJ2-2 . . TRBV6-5 CASSYGINTGELFF TGTGCCAGCAGTTACGGGATCAACACCGGGGAGCTGTTTTTT
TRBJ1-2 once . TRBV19 CASSIEAAPTNYGYTF TGTGCCAGTAGTATCGAGGCAGCGCCTACTAACTATGGCTACACCTTC
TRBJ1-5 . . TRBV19 CASSKIPGQPQHF TGTGCCAGTAGTAAAATACCGGGACAGCCCCAGCATTTT
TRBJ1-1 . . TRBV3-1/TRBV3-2 CASSQWPSVMNTEAFF TGTGCCAGCAGCCAATGGCCCTCAGTTATGAACACTGAAGCTTTCTTT
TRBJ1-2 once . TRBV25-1 CASSGLYGYTF TGTGCCAGCAGTGGCCTCTATGGCTACACCTTC
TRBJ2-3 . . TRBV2 CASSEPGNPTDTQYF TGTGCCAGCAGTGAACCTGGCAACCCCACAGATACGCAGTATTTT
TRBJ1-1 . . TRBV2 CASSLGMNTEAFF TGTGCCAGCAGCTTGGGGATGAACACTGAAGCTTTCTTT
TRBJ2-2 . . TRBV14 CASSRLGELFF TGTGCCAGCAGCCGGTTGGGGGAGCTGTTTTTT
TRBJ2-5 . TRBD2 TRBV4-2 CASSQVASGGQKETQYF TGTGCCAGCAGCCAAGTGGCTAGCGGGGGGCAGAAAGAGACCCAGTACTTC
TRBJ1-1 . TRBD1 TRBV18 CASSPPTGEGEAFF TGTGCCAGCTCACCACCTACAGGGGAGGGAGAAGCTTTCTTT
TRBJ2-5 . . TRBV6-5 CASSYSRNQETQYF TGTGCCAGCAGTTACTCAAGGAACCAAGAGACCCAGTACTTC
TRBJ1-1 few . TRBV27 CASSPDRYENTEAFF TGTGCCAGCAGTCCGGACCGATACGAGAACACTGAAGCTTTCTTT
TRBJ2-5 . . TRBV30 CAWMRGWDWETQYF TGTGCCTGGATGAGAGGGTGGGATTGGGAGACCCAGTACTTC
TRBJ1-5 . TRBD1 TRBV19 CASSNRQGANYQPQHF TGTGCCAGTAGTAACCGACAGGGGGCCAACTATCAGCCCCAGCATTTT
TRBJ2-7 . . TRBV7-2 CASSSNGQAYYEQYF TGTGCCAGCAGCAGTAACGGGCAGGCGTACTACGAGCAGTACTTC
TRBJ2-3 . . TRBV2 CASSEAQRRFTDTQYF TGTGCCAGCAGTGAAGCTCAGCGGAGATTCACAGATACGCAGTATTTT
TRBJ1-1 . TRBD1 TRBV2 CASSRGTVSNTEAFF TGTGCCAGCAGCCGGGGGACAGTTTCGAACACTGAAGCTTTCTTT
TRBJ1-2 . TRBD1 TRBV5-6 CASSTGQGRVPTYGYTF TGTGCCAGCAGCACCGGACAGGGAAGAGTACCTACCTATGGCTACACCTTC
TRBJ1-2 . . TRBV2 CASSDFMDGGESGYTF TGTGCCAGCAGTGACTTTATGGACGGTGGGGAAAGTGGCTACACCTTC
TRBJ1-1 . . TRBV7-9 CASSSPPMVSFF TGTGCCAGCAGCTCCCCCCCCATGGTGTCTTTCTTT
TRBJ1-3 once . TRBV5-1 CASSLGRDGNTIYF TGCGCCAGCAGCTTGGGCAGGGATGGAAACACCATATATTTT
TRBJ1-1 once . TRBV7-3 CASSLSGSQTEAFF TGTGCCAGCAGCTTATCGGGCTCACAAACTGAAGCTTTCTTT
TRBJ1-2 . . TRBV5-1 CASSLGGGGYTF TGCGCCAGCAGCTTGGGCGGCGGGGGCTACACCTTC
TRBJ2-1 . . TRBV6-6 CASSYSLAGGYNEQFF TGTGCCAGCAGTTACTCGCTGGCAGGGGGGTACAATGAGCAGTTCTTC
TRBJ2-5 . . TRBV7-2 CASSLVAQETQYF TGTGCCAGCAGCTTAGTGGCGCAAGAGACCCAGTACTTC
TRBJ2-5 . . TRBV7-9 CASSLGQDLETQYF TGTGCCAGCAGCTTAGGGCAAGACCTTGAGACCCAGTACTTC
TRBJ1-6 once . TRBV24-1 CATSDRGLNSPLHF TGTGCCACCAGTGATCGGGGGCTTAATTCACCCCTCCACTTT
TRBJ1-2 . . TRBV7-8 CASSLDKGDYGYTF TGTGCCAGCAGCTTAGATAAAGGCGACTATGGCTACACCTTC
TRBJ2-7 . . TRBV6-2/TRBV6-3 CASSYSRGGSYEQYF TGTGCCAGCAGTTACTCCAGGGGAGGGTCCTACGAGCAGTACTTC